This T cell receptor beta chain is from a study of CDR3 diversity in severe acne. TCRdb processed the PCR reads anew with MiXCR; each CDR3 protein has one entry. The data contain about 97,000 distinct CDR3 sequences, roughly half of them singletons. V shed 0 bases, J shed 4 bases, and the junction held 1 base outside the gene matches. This CDR3 is 15 amino acids long. Germline assignment: CDR1 ENHRY and CDR2 SYGVKD. This TCR came from a male donor with acne. This chain joins TRBV10-3 and TRBJ1-1; 11 bases map to TRBD1. Sequencing input: blood. As DNA, the CDR3 is TGTGCCATCAGTGAGTCGGGACAGGGGGGCACTGAAGCTTTCTTT. Protein: CAISESGQGGTEAFF.